Given below is one T cell receptor beta chain in context. What it binds is not known. The data were obtained in a study of T-cell memory formation after mild COVID-19. TCRdb processed the 5' RACE reads anew with MiXCR; each CDR3 protein has one entry. Among around 130,000 distinct CDR3 sequences listed, about 17% were seen once. Points from the study as a whole: CD4+ contracting clones were found mainly in CM and EM, and CD8+ ones in EMRA. Memory sampled before infection contained some responding clones, suggesting cross-reactive memory joined.

The sequencing input was PBMCs or a T cell subset sorted from them (not recorded which). The sequence was obtained from an adult woman who had mild COVID-19 (a few samples of this study predate the infection). Cell type and time point are not known.

DNA for the CDR3: TGTGCCAGCAGCCTGGGAGGTGCGACCTACGAGCAGTACTTC. Translating it yields CASSLGGATYEQYF. This chain joins TRBV5-6 and TRBJ2-7, with D possibly TRBD2 on 6 matching bases. V lost 4 bases to trimming and J lost 2 bases, with 13 bases between them. Germline V gene sequence: CDR1 SGHDT, CDR2 YYEEEE. The CDR3 has 14 residues.